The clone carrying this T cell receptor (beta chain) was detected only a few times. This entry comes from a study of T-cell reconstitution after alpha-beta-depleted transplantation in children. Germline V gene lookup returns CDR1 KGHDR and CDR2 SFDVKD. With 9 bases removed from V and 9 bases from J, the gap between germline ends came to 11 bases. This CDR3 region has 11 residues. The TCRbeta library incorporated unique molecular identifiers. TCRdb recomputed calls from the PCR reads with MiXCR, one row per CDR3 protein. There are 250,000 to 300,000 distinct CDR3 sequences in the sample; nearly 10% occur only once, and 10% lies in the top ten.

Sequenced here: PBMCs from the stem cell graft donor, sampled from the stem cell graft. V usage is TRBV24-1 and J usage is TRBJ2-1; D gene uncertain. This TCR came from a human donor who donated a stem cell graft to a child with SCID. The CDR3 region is CATASGVEQFF. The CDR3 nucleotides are TGTGCCACCGCCTCCGGCGTTGAGCAGTTCTTC.